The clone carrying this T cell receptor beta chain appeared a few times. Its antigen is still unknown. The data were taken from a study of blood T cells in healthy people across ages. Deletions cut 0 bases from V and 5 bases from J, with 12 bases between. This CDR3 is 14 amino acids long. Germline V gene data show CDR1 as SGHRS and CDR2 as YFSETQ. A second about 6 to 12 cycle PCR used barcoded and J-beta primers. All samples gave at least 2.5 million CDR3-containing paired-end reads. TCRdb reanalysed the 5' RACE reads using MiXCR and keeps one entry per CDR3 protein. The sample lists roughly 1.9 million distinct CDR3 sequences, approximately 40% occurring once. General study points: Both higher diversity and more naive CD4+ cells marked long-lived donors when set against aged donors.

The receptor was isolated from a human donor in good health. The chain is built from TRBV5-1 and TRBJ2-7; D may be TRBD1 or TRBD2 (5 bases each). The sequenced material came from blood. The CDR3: CASSLEGPRDEQYF. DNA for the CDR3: TGCGCCAGCAGCTTGGAGGGACCTCGGGACGAGCAGTACTTC.